This T cell receptor (beta chain) was obtained from a study of blood T cell repertoires in COVID-19. Study-level information: The United States, Italy and Spain supplied acute and convalescent COVID-19 samples. T cells, B-cell-depleted T cells, or PBMCs supplied cDNA or gDNA.

As processed by the authors: Amplifying reference gene primers gave estimates of nucleated cell counts. Assay used: immunoSEQ multiplex PCR; TCRdb lists only in-frame clones, some missing. The DNA was the basis for D and trimming; V, J and clone size are from that table. The sample includes under 200,000 clones, roughly four fifths seen only once; the top ten take under 3%. CDR1 is SGHTA and CDR2 is FQGTGA in the germline V gene. The CDR3 loop spans 14 amino acids. V gave up 7 bases and J gave up 1 base, with 12 bases separating them. The clonotype comes from a human donor with acute or convalescent COVID-19. The donor label of this sample is uncertain. The genes are TRBV7-3 and TRBJ2-3; perhaps TRBD2 as D (6 bases). Material: peripheral blood. The CDR3 is CASTPSAGTDTQYF. The CDR3 nucleotides are TGTGCCAGCACCCCTAGCGCGGGCACAGATACGCAGTATTTT. The whole variable domain, remainder taken from reference TRBV7-3 and TRBJ2-3, is GAGVSQTPSNKVTEKGKYVELRCDPISGHTALYWYRQSLGQGPEFLIYFQGTGAADDSGLPNDRFFAVRPEGSVSTLKIQRTERGDSAVYLCASTPSAGTDTQYFGPGTRLTVL.